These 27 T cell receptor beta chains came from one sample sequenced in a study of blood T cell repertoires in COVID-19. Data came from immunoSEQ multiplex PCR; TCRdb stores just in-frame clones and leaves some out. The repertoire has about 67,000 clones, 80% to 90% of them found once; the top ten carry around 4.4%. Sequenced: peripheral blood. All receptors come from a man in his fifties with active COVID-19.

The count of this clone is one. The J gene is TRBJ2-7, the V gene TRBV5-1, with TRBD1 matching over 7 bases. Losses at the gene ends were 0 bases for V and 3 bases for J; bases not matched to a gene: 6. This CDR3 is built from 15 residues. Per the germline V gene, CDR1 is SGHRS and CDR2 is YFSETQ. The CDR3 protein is CASSLAGTDYYEQYF. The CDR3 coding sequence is TGCGCCAGCAGCTTGGCCGGGACAGACTACTACGAGCAGTACTTC.

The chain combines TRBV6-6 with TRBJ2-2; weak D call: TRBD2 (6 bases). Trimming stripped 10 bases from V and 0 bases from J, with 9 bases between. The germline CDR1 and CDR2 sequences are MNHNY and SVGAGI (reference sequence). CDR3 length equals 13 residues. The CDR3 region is CATRGSNTGELFF. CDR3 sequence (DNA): TGTGCCACGCGGGGATCGAACACCGGGGAGCTGTTTTTT.

CDR3 nucleotide sequence: TGTGCCAGCTCACCAGGACAGGGTGGCGAGACCCAGTACTTC. Its protein product is CASSPGQGGETQYF. V gene TRBV18 combines with J gene TRBJ2-5; 8 bases line up with TRBD1. Germline V CDR1 and CDR2: KGHSH, LQKENI. The CDR3 totals 14 residues. Losses at the gene ends were 2 bases for V and 5 bases for J; bases not matched to a gene: 4.

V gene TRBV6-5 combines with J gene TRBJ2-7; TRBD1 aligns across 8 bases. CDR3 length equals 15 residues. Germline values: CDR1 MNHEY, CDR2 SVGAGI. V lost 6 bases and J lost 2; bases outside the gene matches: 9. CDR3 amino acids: CASSRIQGGTYEQYF. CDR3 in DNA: TGTGCCAGCAGCCGGATACAGGGGGGAACCTACGAGCAGTACTTC.

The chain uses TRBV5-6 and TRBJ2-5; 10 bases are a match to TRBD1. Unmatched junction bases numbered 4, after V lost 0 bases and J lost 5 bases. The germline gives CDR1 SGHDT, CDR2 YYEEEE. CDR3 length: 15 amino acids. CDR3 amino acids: CASSLDGTGVETQYF. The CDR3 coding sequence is TGTGCCAGCAGCTTGGACGGGACAGGGGTCGAGACCCAGTACTTC.

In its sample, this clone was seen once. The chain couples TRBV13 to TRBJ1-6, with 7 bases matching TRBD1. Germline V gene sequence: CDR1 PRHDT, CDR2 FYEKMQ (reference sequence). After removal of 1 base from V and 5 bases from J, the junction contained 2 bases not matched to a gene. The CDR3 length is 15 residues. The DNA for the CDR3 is TGTGCCAGCAGCTTAGCCGACAGGGATAATTCACCCCTCCACTTT. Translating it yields CASSLADRDNSPLHF.

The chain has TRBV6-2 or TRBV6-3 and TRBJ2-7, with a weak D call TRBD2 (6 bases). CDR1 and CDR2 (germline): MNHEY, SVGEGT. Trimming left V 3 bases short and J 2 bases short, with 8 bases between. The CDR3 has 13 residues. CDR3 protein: CASSYRTTYEQYF. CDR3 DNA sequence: TGTGCCAGCAGTTATCGGACTACCTACGAGCAGTACTTC.

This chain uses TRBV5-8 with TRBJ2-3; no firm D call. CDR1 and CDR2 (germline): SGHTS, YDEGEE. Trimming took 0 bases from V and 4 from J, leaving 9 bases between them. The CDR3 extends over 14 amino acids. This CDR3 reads CASSLGGVPDTQYF. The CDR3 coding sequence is TGTGCCAGCAGCTTGGGAGGCGTCCCAGATACGCAGTATTTT.

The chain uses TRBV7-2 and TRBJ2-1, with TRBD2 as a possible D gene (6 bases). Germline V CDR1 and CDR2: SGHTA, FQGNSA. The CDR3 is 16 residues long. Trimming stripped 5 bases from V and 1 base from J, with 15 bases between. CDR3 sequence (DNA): TGTGCCAGCAGCGTGGGAGGTGCCCGGTCCTACAATGAGCAGTTCTTC. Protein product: CASSVGGARSYNEQFF.

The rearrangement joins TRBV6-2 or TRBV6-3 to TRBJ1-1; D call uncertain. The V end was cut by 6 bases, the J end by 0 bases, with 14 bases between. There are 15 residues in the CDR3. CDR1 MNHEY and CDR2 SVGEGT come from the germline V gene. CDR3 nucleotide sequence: TGTGCCAGCAGCCCGGCCCCTTATATGAACACTGAAGCTTTCTTT. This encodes CASSPAPYMNTEAFF.

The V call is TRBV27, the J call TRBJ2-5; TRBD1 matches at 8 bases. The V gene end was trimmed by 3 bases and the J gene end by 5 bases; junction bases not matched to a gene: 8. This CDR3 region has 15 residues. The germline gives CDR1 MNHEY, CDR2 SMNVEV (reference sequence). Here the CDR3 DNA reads TGTGCCAGCAGTTTGTCGACAGGGGTCGGCGAGACCCAGTACTTC. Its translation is CASSLSTGVGETQYF.

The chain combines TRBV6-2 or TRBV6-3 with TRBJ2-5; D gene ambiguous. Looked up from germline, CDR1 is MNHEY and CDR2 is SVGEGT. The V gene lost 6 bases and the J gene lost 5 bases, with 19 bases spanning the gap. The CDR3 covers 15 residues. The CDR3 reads CASSPAAPGLETQYF. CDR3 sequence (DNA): TGTGCCAGCAGCCCCGCTGCGCCAGGTCTCGAGACCCAGTACTTC.

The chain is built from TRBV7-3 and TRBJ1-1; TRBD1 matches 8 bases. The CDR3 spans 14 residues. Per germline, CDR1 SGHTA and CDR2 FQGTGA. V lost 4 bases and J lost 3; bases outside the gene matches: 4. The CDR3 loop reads CASSSQGADTEAFF. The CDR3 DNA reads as TGTGCCAGCAGCTCCCAGGGGGCCGACACTGAAGCTTTCTTT.

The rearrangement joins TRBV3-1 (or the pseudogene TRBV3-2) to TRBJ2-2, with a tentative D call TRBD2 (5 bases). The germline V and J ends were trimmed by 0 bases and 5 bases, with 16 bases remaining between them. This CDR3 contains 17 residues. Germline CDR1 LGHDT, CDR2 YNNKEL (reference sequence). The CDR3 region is CASSQDMVGSGTGELFF. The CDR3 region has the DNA TGTGCCAGCAGCCAAGATATGGTCGGCTCGGGGACCGGGGAGCTGTTTTTT.

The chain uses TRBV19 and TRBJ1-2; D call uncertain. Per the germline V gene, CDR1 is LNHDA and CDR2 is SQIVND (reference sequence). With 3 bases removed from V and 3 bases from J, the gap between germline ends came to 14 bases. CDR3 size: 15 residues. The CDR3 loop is CASSIRVEAHYGYTF. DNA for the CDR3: TGTGCCAGTAGTATTCGGGTCGAAGCCCACTATGGCTACACCTTC.

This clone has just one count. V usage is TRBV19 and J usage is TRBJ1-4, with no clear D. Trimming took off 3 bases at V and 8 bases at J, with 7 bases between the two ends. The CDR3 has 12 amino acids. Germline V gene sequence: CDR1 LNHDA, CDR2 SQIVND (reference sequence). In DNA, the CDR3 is TGTGCCAGTAGTATGATACAGGAAAAACTGTTTTTT. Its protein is CASSMIQEKLFF.

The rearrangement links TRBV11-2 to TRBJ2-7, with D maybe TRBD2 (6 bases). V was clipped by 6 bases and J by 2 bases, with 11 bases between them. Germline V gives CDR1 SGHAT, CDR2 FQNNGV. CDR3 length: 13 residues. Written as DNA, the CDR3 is TGTGCCAGCAGGGGGGGATACACCTACGAGCAGTACTTC. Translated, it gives CASRGGYTYEQYF. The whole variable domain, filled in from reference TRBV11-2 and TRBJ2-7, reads EAGVAQSPRYKIIEKRQSVAFWCNPISGHATLYWYQQILGQGPKLLIQFQNNGVVDDSQLPKDRFSAERLKGVDSTLKIQPAKLEDSAVYLCASRGGYTYEQYFGPGTRLTVT.

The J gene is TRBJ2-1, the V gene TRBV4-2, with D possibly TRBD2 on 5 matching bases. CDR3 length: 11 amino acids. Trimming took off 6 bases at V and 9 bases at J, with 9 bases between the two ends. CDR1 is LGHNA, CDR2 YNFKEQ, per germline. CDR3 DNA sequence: TGTGCCAGCAGTAGAGAGGGTGAGCAGTTCTTC. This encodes CASSREGEQFF.

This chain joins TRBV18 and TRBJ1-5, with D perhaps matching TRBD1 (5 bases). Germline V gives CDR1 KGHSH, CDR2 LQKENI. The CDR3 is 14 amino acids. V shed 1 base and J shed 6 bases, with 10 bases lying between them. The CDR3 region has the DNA TGTGCCAGCTCACCACGCCAGGGCCCTCAGCCCCAGCATTTT. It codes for CASSPRQGPQPQHF.

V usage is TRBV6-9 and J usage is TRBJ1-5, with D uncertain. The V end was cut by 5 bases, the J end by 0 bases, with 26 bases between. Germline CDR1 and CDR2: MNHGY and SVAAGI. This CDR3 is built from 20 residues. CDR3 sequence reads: CASSQPGDPFRSNSNQPQHF. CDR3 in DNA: TGTGCCAGCAGTCAACCGGGAGACCCATTCCGAAGTAATAGCAATCAGCCCCAGCATTTT.

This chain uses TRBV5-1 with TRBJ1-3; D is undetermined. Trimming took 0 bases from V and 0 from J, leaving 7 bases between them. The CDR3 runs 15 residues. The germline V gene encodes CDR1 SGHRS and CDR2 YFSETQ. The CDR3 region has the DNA TGCGCCAGCAGCTTGGGGGCAGTCTCTGGAAACACCATATATTTT. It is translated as CASSLGAVSGNTIYF.

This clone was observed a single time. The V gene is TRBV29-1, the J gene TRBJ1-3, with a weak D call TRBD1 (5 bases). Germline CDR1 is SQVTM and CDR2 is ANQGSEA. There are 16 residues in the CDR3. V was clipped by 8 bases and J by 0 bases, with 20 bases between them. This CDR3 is CSQEGTSSLSGNTIYF. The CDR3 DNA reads TGCAGCCAGGAGGGGACGTCTAGCCTCTCTGGAAACACCATATATTTT.

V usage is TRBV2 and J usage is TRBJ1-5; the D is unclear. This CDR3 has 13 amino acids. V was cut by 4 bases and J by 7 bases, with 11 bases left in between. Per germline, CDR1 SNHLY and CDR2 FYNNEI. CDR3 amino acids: CASSANWEQPQHF. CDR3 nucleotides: TGTGCCAGCAGTGCCAATTGGGAGCAGCCCCAGCATTTT. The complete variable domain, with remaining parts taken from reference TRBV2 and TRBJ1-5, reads EPEVTQTPSHQVTQMGQEVILRCVPISNHLYFYWYRQILGQKVEFLVSFYNNEISEKSEIFDDQFSVERPDGSNFTLKIRSTKLEDSAMYFCASSANWEQPQHFGDGTRLSIL.

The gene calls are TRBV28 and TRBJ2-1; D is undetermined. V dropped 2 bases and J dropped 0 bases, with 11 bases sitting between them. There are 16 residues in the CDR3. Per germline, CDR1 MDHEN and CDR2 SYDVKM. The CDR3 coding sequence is TGTGCCAGCAGTTTAAACAGCCTAAACTCCTACAATGAGCAGTTCTTC. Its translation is CASSLNSLNSYNEQFF.

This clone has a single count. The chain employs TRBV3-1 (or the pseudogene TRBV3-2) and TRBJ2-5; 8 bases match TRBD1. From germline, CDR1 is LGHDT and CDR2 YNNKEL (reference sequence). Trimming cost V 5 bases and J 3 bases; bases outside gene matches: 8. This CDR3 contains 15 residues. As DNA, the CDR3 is TGTGCCAGCAGCAGACAGGGGTACAGAGAAGAGACCCAGTACTTC. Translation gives CASSRQGYREETQYF.

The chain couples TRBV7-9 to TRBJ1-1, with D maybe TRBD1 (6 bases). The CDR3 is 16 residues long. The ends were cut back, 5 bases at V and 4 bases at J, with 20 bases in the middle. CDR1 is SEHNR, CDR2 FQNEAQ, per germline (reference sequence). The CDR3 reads CASSPPGGEGFTEAFF. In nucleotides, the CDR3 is TGTGCCAGCAGCCCCCCGGGGGGCGAGGGGTTCACTGAAGCTTTCTTT.

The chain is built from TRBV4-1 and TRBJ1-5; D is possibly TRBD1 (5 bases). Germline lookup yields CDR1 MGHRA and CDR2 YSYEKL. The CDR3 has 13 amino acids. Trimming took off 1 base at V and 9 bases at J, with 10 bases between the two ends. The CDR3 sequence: CASSQGGGRPQHF. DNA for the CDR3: TGCGCCAGCAGCCAAGGGGGGGGACGGCCCCAGCATTTT.